The entry below describes one TCR beta chain. The data were produced by immunoSEQ multiplex PCR, yet TCRdb's version contains in-frame clones alone and is incomplete. There are 40,000 to 45,000 clones in the sample; roughly 92% occur only once, and 0.37% lies in the top ten. The data stem from a study of blood T cell repertoires in COVID-19. Study information: PBMCs, B-cell-depleted T cells, or T cells provided the cDNA or gDNA that made up the material.

CDR1 is LNHDA, CDR2 SQIVND, per germline (reference sequence). Trimming cost V 2 bases and J 1 base, with 20 bases left between them. The CDR3 extends over 18 amino acids. Input material: peripheral blood. This sequence originates from a man aged 45-65 years with COVID-19, enrolled during active disease. The chain employs TRBV19 and TRBJ1-2; maybe TRBD1 (6 bases). In DNA form, the CDR3 reads TGTGCCAGTAGTATAAAGACCGTGGGGGCCAAATTTAACTATGGCTACACCTTC. Protein: CASSIKTVGAKFNYGYTF.